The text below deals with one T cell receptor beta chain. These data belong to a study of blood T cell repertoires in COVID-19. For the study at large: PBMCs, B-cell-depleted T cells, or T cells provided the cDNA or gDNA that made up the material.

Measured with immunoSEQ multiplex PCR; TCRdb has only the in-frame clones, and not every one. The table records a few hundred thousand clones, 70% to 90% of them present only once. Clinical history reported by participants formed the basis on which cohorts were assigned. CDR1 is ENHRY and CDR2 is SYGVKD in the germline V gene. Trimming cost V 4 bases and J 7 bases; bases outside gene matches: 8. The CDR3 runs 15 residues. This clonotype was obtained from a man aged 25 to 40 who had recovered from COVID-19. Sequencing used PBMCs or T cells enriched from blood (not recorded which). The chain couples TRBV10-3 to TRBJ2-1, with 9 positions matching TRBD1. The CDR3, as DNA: TGTGCCATCAGTGCCGGGACAGGGAATAGAAATGAGCAGTTCTTC. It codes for CAISAGTGNRNEQFF.